Listed below are T cell receptor beta chains from one sample, sequenced in a study of T-cell memory formation after mild COVID-19. MiXCR was run by TCRdb on the 5' RACE reads, yielding one entry per CDR3 protein. This sample has fewer than 600,000 distinct CDR3 sequences, with roughly 22% found just once. The specimen was PBMCs or a T cell subset sorted from them (not recorded which). These receptors came from an adult woman who had mild COVID-19 (a few samples of this study predate the infection). Cell type and time point are not known. CDR3s leave out the opening cysteine and the closing phenylalanine or tryptophan. Size is omitted from some rows. Given values are once, few, many or a class for expanded clones.

v_gene	abundance	j_gene	CDR3aa
TRBV27	.	TRBJ2-7	ASSSLTRAAQY
TRBV12-3/TRBV12-4	.	TRBJ1-2	ASGTLGQGDYGYT
TRBV11-2	few	TRBJ2-2	ASSLVQDIRTGELF
TRBV18	.	TRBJ2-3	ASSPPSPADTQY
TRBV7-9	few	TRBJ1-3	ASSPGQGNRGNTIY
TRBV7-9	.	TRBJ2-7	ASIALGAYEQY
TRBV5-4	few	TRBJ2-2	ASSLSSGGAGGTGELF
TRBV7-8	few	TRBJ2-3	ASSEALITGHKTDTQY
TRBV12-3/TRBV12-4	few	TRBJ1-2	ASSLGGLGTAYGYT
TRBV12-3/TRBV12-4	.	TRBJ1-2	ASRLSAGNYGYT
TRBV4-2	many	TRBJ2-5	ASSQGTVQETQY
TRBV15	.	TRBJ2-1	ATSREAGVAYNEQF
TRBV11-3	few	TRBJ2-3	ASSATLVGTDTQY
TRBV5-1	few	TRBJ2-3	ASSWVGDTDTQY
TRBV7-2	once	TRBJ2-1	ASSWGQGSNEQF
TRBV24-1	few	TRBJ1-4	ATSDSRQGGGKLF
TRBV20-1	few	TRBJ1-1	SAPGQGAWRKDGIEAF
TRBV6-6	.	TRBJ2-5	ASSSGLAEGQETQY
TRBV20-1	once	TRBJ2-2	SAWRRTQTGELF
TRBV20-1	.	TRBJ1-6	SVGQGVRSYNSPLH
TRBV7-3	few	TRBJ2-1	ASSLRLGAVNEQF
TRBV6-5	.	TRBJ2-7	ASRAGGGGEQY
TRBV29-1	.	TRBJ1-1	SVLQGTTEAF
TRBV12-3/TRBV12-4	many	TRBJ2-7	ASSSRYEQY
TRBV7-9	few	TRBJ2-5	ASSVAMGIRGETQY
TRBV12-3/TRBV12-4	.	TRBJ2-1	ASSLRLAYNEQF
TRBV4-1	.	TRBJ2-7	ASSQDLEDRSTYEQY
TRBV12-3/TRBV12-4	few	TRBJ1-2	ASSYQGDAYGYT
TRBV7-9	once	TRBJ1-3	ASSQYGAGNTIY
TRBV29-1	.	TRBJ2-7	SAGGGWDLALSEQY
TRBV4-1	.	TRBJ2-7	ASSLATGFLYEQY
TRBV9	.	TRBJ2-3	ASSVSSGSTDTQY
TRBV5-1	once	TRBJ2-3	ASSRGLAGEADTQY
TRBV4-1	few	TRBJ1-4	ASSQERGGNEKLF
TRBV12-3/TRBV12-4	few	TRBJ1-1	ASSFGGHYTEAF
TRBV2	few	TRBJ2-3	ASSEASAGGPIGSTDTQY
TRBV9	few	TRBJ2-6	ASSAAQGVLT
TRBV24-1	.	TRBJ1-5	ATSDATGSNQPQH
TRBV9	.	TRBJ2-2	ASSFRQGISGELF
TRBV24-1	.	TRBJ2-3	ATGQGSTDTQY